The T cell receptor beta chain described here comes from a study of human T cells and chemical hapten exposure. Whole-study findings and limits: Following DPC sensitization, TCRs present above 1 in 1000 frequency showed no change.

The starting material, unfractionated whole blood, was used for total RNA extraction. Library construction involved attaching unique molecular identifiers to individual cDNA molecules, which allowed quantitative, reproducible TCR counting. TCRdb re-called the 5' RACE reads with MiXCR, one entry per CDR3 protein. The repertoire includes about 81,000 distinct CDR3 sequences, under 10% of them detected once, and approximately 2.5% sits in the top ten. The CDR3 spans 13 residues. Per germline, CDR1 SEHNR and CDR2 FQNEAQ (reference sequence). Trimming removed 5 bases from V and 6 bases from J; junction bases left unmatched: 6. A note on this clonotype: Its antigen is not known. A much more abundant neighbour one base away suggests this may be a read error.

The chain uses TRBV7-9 and TRBJ2-7, with 8 bases identical to TRBD2. The source is a male donor in good health. The CDR3 DNA sequence: TGTGCCAGCAGCCAGGGACTAGGAGTCGAGCAGTACTTC. Its protein is CASSQGLGVEQYF.